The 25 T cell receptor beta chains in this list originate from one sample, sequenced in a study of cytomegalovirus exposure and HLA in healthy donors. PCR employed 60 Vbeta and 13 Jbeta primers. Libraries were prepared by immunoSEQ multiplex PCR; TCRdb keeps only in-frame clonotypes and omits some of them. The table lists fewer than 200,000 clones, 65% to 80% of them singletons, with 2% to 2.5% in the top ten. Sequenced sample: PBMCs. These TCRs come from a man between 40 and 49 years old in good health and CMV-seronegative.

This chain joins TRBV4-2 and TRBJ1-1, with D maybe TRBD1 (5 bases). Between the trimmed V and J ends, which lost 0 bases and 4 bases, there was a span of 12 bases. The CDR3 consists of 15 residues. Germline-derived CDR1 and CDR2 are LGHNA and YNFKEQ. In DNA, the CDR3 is TGTGCCAGCAGCCAAGAGAATACAGGATCCACTGAAGCTTTCTTT. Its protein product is CASSQENTGSTEAFF.

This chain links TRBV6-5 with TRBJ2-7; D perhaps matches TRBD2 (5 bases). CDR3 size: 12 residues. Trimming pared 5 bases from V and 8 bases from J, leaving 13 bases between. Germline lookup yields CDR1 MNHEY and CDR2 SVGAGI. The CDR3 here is CASSGGPYKQYF. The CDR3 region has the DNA TGTGCCAGCAGTGGAGGCCCTTACAAGCAGTACTTC.

The CDR3 loop reads CASSMGSSNTGELFF. CDR3 coding DNA: TGTGCCAGTAGTATGGGTAGCTCGAACACCGGGGAGCTGTTTTTT. This chain connects TRBV19 to TRBJ2-2; D is undetermined. The CDR3 sequence is 15 residues long. Trimming took 3 bases from V and 0 from J, leaving 8 bases between them. The germline CDR1 and CDR2 sequences are LNHDA and SQIVND (reference sequence).

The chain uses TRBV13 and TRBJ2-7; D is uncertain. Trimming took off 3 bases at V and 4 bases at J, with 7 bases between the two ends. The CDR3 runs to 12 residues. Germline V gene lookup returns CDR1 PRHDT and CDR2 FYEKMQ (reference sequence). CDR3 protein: CASSFIQYEQYF. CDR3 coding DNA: TGTGCCAGCAGCTTCATTCAGTACGAGCAGTACTTC. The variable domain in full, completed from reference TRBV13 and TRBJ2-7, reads AAGVIQSPRHLIKEKRETATLKCYPIPRHDTVYWYQQGPGQDPQFLISFYEKMQSDKGSIPDRFSAQQFSDYHSELNMSSLELGDSALYFCASSFIQYEQYFGPGTRLTVT.

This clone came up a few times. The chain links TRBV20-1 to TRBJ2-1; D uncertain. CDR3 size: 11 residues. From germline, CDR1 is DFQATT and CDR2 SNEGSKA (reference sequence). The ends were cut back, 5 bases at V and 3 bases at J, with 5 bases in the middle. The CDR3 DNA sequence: TGCAGTGCTCCTCTCTACAATGAGCAGTTCTTC. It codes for CSAPLYNEQFF.

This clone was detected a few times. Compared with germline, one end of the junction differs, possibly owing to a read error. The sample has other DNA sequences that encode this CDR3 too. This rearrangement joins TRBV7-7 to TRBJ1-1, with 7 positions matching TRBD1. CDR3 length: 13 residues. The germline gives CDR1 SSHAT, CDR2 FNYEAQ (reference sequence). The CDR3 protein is CASSLDRDTEAFF. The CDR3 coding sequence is TGTGCTAGCAGCTTAGACAGGGACACTGAAGCTTTCTTT.

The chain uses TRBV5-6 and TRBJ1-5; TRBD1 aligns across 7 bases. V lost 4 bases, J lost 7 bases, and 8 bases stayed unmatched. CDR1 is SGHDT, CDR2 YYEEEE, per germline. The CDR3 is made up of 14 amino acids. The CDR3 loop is CASSRRQGGQPQHF. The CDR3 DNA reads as TGTGCCAGCAGCCGGAGACAGGGAGGCCAGCCCCAGCATTTT.

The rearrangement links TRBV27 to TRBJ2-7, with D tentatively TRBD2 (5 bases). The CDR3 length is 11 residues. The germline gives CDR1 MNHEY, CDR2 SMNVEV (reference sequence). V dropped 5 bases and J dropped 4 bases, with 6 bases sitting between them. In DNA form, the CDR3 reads TGTGCCAGCAGTCGGGGTTACGAGCAGTACTTC. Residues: CASSRGYEQYF.

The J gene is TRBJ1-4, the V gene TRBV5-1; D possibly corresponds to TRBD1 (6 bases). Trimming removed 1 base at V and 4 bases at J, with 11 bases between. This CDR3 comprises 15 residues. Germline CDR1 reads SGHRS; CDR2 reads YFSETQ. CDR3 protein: CASSLSGQNNEKLFF. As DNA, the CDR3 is TGCGCCAGCAGCTTGTCTGGACAGAATAATGAAAAACTGTTTTTT.

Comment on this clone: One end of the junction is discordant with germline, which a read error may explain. The CDR3 coding sequence is TGTTCCAGCAGTTCTACTAGCGGGAGTTTGTCCACCGGGGAGCTGTTTTTT. Residues: CSSSSTSGSLSTGELFF. The chain employs TRBV7-9 and TRBJ2-2, with 11 bases that match TRBD2. This CDR3 is built from 17 residues. Germline CDR1 reads SEHNR; CDR2 reads FQNEAQ (reference sequence).

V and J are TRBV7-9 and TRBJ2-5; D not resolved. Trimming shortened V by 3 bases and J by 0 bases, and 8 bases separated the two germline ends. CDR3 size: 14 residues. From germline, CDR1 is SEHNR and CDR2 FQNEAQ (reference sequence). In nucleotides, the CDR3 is TGTGCCAGCAGCTTCCAGGCGTACCAAGAGACCCAGTACTTC. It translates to CASSFQAYQETQYF.

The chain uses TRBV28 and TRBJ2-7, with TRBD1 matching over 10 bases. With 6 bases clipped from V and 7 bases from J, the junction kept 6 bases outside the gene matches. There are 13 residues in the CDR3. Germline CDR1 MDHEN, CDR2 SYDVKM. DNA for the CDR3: TGTGCCAGCAGCTGGACAGGGGGTAGTGAGCAGTACTTC. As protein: CASSWTGGSEQYF.

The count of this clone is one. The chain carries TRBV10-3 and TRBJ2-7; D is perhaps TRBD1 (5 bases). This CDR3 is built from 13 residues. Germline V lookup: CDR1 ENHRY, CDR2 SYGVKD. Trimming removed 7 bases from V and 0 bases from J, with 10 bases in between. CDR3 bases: TGTGCCATCACCCAGGGAACCTCCTACGAGCAGTACTTC. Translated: CAITQGTSYEQYF.

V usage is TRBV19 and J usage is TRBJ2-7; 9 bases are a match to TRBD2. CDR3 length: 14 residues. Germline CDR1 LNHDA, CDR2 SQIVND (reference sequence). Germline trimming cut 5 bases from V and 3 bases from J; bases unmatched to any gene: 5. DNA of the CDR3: TGTGCCAGTAGTGAATTAGCGGGAGACTACGAGCAGTACTTC. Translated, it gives CASSELAGDYEQYF.

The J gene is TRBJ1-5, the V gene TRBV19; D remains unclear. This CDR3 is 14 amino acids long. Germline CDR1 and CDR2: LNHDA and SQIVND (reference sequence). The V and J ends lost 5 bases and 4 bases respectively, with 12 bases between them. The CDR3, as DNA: TGTGCCAGTAGTGGGGTATGGGAGAATCAGCCCCAGCATTTT. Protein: CASSGVWENQPQHF.

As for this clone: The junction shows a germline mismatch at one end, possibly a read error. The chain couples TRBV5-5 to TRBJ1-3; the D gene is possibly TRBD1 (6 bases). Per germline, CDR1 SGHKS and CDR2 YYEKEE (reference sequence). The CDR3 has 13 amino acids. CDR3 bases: TGTACCAGCAGCTTGGCAGGGGCAAACACCATATATTTT. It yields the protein CTSSLAGANTIYF.

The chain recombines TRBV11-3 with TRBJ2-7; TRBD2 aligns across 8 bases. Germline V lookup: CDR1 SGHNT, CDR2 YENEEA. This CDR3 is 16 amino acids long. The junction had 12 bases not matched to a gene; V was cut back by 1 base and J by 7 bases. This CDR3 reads CASSLGAAAGVYEQYF. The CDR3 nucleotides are TGTGCCAGCAGCTTAGGTGCAGCAGCGGGAGTATATGAGCAGTACTTC.

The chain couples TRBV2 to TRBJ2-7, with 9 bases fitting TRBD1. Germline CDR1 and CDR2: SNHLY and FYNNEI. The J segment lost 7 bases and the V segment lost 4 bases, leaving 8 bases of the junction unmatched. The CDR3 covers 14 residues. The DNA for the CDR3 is TGTGCCAGCAGTGTCCTACAGGGGGCGAGAGAGCAGTACTTC. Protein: CASSVLQGAREQYF.

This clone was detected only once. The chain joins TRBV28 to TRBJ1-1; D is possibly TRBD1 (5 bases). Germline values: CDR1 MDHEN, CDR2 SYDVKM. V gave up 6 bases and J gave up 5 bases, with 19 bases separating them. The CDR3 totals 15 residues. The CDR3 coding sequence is TGTGCCAGCAGCAGCGGGACCTCTTCAGTAACTGAAGCTTTCTTT. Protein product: CASSSGTSSVTEAFF.

The CDR3 region has the DNA TGCGCCAGCAGCTTGGGACTAATCCCCAGCCGCTCCTACAATGAGCAGTTCTTC. Its protein product is CASSLGLIPSRSYNEQFF. The rearrangement links TRBV5-1 to TRBJ2-1; D might be TRBD2 (5 bases). V lost 0 bases and J 0 bases, leaving 16 bases between the germline ends. Germline V gene data show CDR1 as SGHRS and CDR2 as YFSETQ. The CDR3 consists of 18 residues. The full variable domain, rest sourced from reference TRBV5-1 and TRBJ2-1, is KAGVTQTPRYLIKTRGQQVTLSCSPISGHRSVSWYQQTPGQGLQFLFEYFSETQRNKGNFPGRFSGRQFSNSRSEMNVSTLELGDSALYLCASSLGLIPSRSYNEQFFGPGTRLTVL.

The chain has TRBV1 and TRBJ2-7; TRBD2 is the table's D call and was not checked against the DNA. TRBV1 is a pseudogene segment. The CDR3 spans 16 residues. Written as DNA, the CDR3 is TGCACCAGCAGCCATGCCGGGACTAGCGGCCGATTTGGGGAGTACTTC. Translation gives CTSSHAGTSGRFGEYF.

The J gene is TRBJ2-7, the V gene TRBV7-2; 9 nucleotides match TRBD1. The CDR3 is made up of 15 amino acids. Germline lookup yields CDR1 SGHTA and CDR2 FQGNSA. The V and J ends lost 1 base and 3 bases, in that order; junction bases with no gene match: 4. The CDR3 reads CASSLGTGAIYEQYF. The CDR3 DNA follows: TGTGCCAGCAGCTTAGGGACAGGGGCCATCTACGAGCAGTACTTC.

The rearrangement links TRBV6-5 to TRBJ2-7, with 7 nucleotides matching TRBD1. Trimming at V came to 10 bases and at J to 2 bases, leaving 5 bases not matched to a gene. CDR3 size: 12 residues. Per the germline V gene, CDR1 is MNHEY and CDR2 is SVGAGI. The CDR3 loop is CATRQGPYEQYF. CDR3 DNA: TGTGCCACAAGACAGGGTCCCTACGAGCAGTACTTC.

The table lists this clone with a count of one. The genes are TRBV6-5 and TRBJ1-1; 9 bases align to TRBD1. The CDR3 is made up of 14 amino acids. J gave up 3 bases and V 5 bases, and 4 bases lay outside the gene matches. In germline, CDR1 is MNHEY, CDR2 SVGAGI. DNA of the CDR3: TGTGCCAGCAGTCGAGGACAGGGGTACACTGAAGCTTTCTTT. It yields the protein CASSRGQGYTEAFF.

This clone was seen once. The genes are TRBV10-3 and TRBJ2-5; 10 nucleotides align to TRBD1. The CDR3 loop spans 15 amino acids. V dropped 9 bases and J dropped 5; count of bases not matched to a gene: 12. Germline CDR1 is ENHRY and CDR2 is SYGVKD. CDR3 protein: CAISKTGGSGETQYF. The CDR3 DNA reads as TGTGCCATTTCTAAGACAGGGGGCTCGGGGGAGACCCAGTACTTC.